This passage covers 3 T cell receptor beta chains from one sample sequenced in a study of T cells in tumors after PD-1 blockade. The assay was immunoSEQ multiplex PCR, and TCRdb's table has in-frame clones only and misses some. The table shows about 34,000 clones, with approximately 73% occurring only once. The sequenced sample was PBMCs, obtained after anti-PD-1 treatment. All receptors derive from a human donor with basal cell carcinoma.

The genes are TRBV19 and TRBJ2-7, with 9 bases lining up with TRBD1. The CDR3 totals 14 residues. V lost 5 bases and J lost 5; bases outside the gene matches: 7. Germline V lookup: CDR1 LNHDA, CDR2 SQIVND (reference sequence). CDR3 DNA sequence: TGTGCCAGTAGTCTTCCGGGACAGGGCAACGAGCAGTACTTC. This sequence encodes CASSLPGQGNEQYF.

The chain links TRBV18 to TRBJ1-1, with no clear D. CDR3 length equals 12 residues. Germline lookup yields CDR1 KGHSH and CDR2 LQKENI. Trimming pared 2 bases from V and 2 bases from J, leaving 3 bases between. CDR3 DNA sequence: TGTGCCAGCTCACCAATAAACACTGAAGCTTTCTTT. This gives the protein CASSPINTEAFF. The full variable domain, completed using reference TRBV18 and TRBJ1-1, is NAGVMQNPRHLVRRRGQEARLRCSPMKGHSHVYWYRQLPEEGLKFMVYLQKENIIDESGMPKERFSAEFPKEGPSILRIQQVVRGDSAAYFCASSPINTEAFFGQGTRLTVV.

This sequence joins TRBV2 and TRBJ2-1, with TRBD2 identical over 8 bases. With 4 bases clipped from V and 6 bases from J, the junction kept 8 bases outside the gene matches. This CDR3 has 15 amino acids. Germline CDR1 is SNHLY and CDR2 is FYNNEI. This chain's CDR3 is CASSGTLAEVNEQFF. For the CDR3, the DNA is TGTGCCAGCAGTGGGACACTAGCGGAGGTCAATGAGCAGTTCTTC.